What follows describes a single T cell receptor (beta chain). This table comes from immunoSEQ multiplex PCR, and its TCRdb copy is limited to in-frame clones, with some not included. Of about 58,000 clones detected, around 87% appear once; the ten largest clones hold about 13%. This record belongs to a study of blood T cell repertoires in COVID-19. Study details: Samples representing acute and convalescent COVID-19 were sourced from the United States, Italy and Spain.

CDR1 is SGHNT, CDR2 YYREEE, per germline (reference sequence). The CDR3 has 14 residues. V lost 4 bases to trimming and J lost 4 bases, with 11 bases between them. V is TRBV5-4 and J is TRBJ1-4; possible D gene TRBD1, 5 bases. The clonotype comes from a man between 60 and 75 years old with active COVID-19. Sequenced material: peripheral blood. CDR3 sequence: CASSRGGVNEKLFF. Written as DNA, the CDR3 is TGTGCCAGCAGCCGAGGAGGGGTTAATGAAAAACTGTTTTTT.